These T cell receptor beta chains were read from a single sample in a study of a mutant IDH1 vaccine in newly diagnosed glioma. These receptors are not linked to any known antigen. Assay used: immunoSEQ multiplex PCR; TCRdb lists only in-frame clones, some missing. Of some 51,000 clones listed, approximately 78% are singletons. Source: PBMCs, taken from a glioma patient whose treatment included an IDH1 peptide vaccine. The origin of the receptors is a man between 45 and 60 years old with glioma. The CDR3 runs from the conserved cysteine through the conserved F or W. The order of the fields is J gene, V gene, D gene, clone size, CDR3 protein, CDR3 DNA. D genes are given only for firm matches. For some rows the clone size is stated as once, few or many, or as a class when expanded; others skip it.

TRBJ1-1,TRBV6-1,.,.,CASSEIGLNTEAFF,TGTGCCAGCAGTGAAATAGGGTTGAACACTGAAGCTTTCTTT
TRBJ2-1,TRBV14,.,few,CASSPLGAGLRNEQFF,TGTGCCAGCAGCCCCCTGGGGGCGGGTCTTCGCAATGAGCAGTTCTTC
TRBJ1-1,TRBV6-6,.,few,CASSRGQRTEAFF,TGTGCCAGCAGTCGCGGTCAGAGGACTGAAGCTTTCTTT
TRBJ1-4,TRBV7-9,.,.,CASSLAAGYKEKLFF,TGTGCCAGCAGCTTAGCCGCAGGGTATAAGGAAAAACTGTTTTTT
TRBJ1-5,TRBV5-4,.,.,CASSPGAAISNQPQHF,TGTGCCAGCAGCCCGGGGGCGGCGATTAGCAATCAGCCCCAGCATTTT
TRBJ1-3,TRBV6-1,.,few,CASRPGGAGNTIYF,TGTGCCAGCAGGCCTGGGGGTGCTGGAAACACCATATATTTT
TRBJ1-2,TRBV30,.,.,CAWSSGHSYDGYTF,TGTGCCTGGAGCTCAGGACATTCCTATGATGGCTACACCTTC
TRBJ2-1,TRBV5-1,.,once,CASSLGVPDNEQFF,TGCGCCAGCAGCTTGGGAGTTCCCGACAATGAGCAGTTCTTC
TRBJ2-7,TRBV5-1,TRBD1,.,CASSWMDRVYEQYF,TGCGCCAGCAGTTGGATGGACAGGGTCTACGAGCAGTACTTC
TRBJ2-2,TRBV7-3,.,.,CASSSQGGNTGELFF,TGTGCCAGCAGCTCCCAGGGGGGGAACACCGGGGAGCTGTTTTTT
TRBJ2-5,TRBV4-3,TRBD1,.,CASSQDPSAGGVETQYF,TGCGCCAGCAGCCAAGATCCCTCTGCAGGGGGCGTTGAGACCCAGTACTTC
TRBJ1-1,TRBV7-2,TRBD1,.,CASSANRGGTEAFF,TGTGCCAGCAGCGCAAACAGGGGTGGCACTGAAGCTTTCTTT
TRBJ1-3,TRBV4-1,TRBD1,once,CASSPSSGQGSGNTIYF,TGCGCCAGCAGCCCCTCCTCCGGACAGGGCTCTGGAAACACCATATATTTT
TRBJ2-1,TRBV6-5,.,.,CASSYSRRGFHEQFF,TGTGCCAGCAGTTACTCGAGAAGGGGTTTCCATGAGCAGTTCTTC
TRBJ2-5,TRBV6-4,.,.,CASSATRAGAATQYF,TGTGCCAGCAGTGCAACTCGGGCAGGGGCAGCGACCCAGTACTTC
TRBJ2-1,TRBV29-1,.,.,CSVGPKGDEQFF,TGCAGCGTTGGACCCAAAGGGGATGAGCAGTTCTTC
TRBJ1-5,TRBV6-5,.,.,CASRSGGLSNQPQHF,TGTGCCAGTAGGTCGGGAGGCCTTAGCAATCAGCCCCAGCATTTT
TRBJ2-5,TRBV7-6,TRBD1,.,CASSEGQQETQYF,TGTGCCAGCAGCGAGGGACAGCAAGAGACCCAGTACTTC
TRBJ2-2,TRBV2,.,.,CASRSLDPQNTGELFF,TGTGCCAGCAGGTCCCTCGACCCGCAGAACACCGGGGAGCTGTTTTTT
TRBJ1-2,TRBV18,.,.,CASSPEISSGYTF,TGTGCCAGCTCACCGGAAATTAGCTCTGGCTACACCTTC
TRBJ2-5,TRBV7-2,TRBD2,.,CASSQGLAGGRGETQYF,TGTGCCAGCAGCCAAGGACTAGCGGGGGGCCGGGGGGAGACCCAGTACTTC
TRBJ2-7,TRBV10-3,TRBD1,.,CAIHPGQGYEQYF,TGTGCCATCCACCCGGGACAGGGGTACGAGCAGTACTTC
TRBJ2-7,TRBV10-3,.,.,CAISDLREQYF,TGTGCCATCAGTGATCTGCGCGAGCAGTACTTC
TRBJ1-1,TRBV9,.,few,CASSPQGTGEAFF,TGTGCCAGCAGCCCCCAGGGTACGGGTGAAGCTTTCTTT
TRBJ1-4,TRBV4-1,TRBD1,.,CASSPDRLATNEKLFF,TGCGCCAGCAGTCCGGACAGGCTCGCAACTAATGAAAAACTGTTTTTT
TRBJ1-5,TRBV2,.,.,CASVSEQGGGQPQHF,TGTGCCAGCGTGAGCGAACAGGGTGGTGGTCAGCCCCAGCATTTT
TRBJ2-1,TRBV7-2,TRBD1,few,CASSSTGGANRYNEQFF,TGTGCCAGCAGCTCGACAGGGGGAGCTAACCGTTACAATGAGCAGTTCTTC
TRBJ1-2,TRBV27,.,.,CASSSGRFYGYTF,TGTGCCAGCAGTTCGGGACGGTTCTATGGCTACACCTTC
TRBJ1-2,TRBV19,.,.,CASTPARASNYGYTF,TGTGCCAGTACCCCCGCCCGGGCATCTAACTATGGCTACACCTTC
TRBJ2-2,TRBV6-1,TRBD1,.,CATDNRGIRTGELFF,TGTGCCACGGACAACAGGGGGATTAGGACCGGGGAGCTGTTTTTT
TRBJ1-5,TRBV27,TRBD1,few,CASSLVGTARNQPQHF,TGTGCCAGCAGTTTAGTAGGGACAGCCAGAAATCAGCCCCAGCATTTT
TRBJ2-3,TRBV14,TRBD2,.,CASSFLAGGPGTDTQYF,TGTGCCAGCAGCTTCTTAGCGGGGGGGCCGGGCACAGATACGCAGTATTTT
TRBJ2-7,TRBV27,TRBD1,.,CARFTPDRGYEQYF,TGTGCCAGGTTTACTCCGGACAGGGGCTACGAGCAGTACTTC
TRBJ1-1,TRBV19,.,.,CASSIPAFGDTEAFF,TGTGCCAGTAGTATCCCGGCTTTTGGGGACACTGAAGCTTTCTTT
TRBJ1-5,TRBV19,.,.,CASSMAGQPQHF,TGTGCCAGTAGTATGGCGGGTCAGCCCCAGCATTTT
TRBJ2-2,TRBV7-3,.,.,CASSLGGLTGELFF,TGTGCCAGCAGCTTAGGGGGGCTCACCGGGGAGCTGTTTTTT
TRBJ2-7,TRBV4-1,.,.,CASSPRGRDSYEQYF,TGCGCCAGCAGCCCCCGGGGCAGAGATTCCTACGAGCAGTACTTC
TRBJ1-1,TRBV2,.,.,CASSVENTEAFF,TGTGCCAGCAGTGTTGAAAACACTGAAGCTTTCTTT
TRBJ2-2,TRBV5-1,.,once,CASSLGQTNTGELFF,TGCGCCAGCAGCTTGGGCCAGACGAACACCGGGGAGCTGTTTTTT
TRBJ1-5,TRBV6-1,.,once,CASSQGAGDQPQHF,TGTGCCAGCAGTCAAGGGGCTGGAGATCAGCCCCAGCATTTT
TRBJ1-1,TRBV19,.,.,CASSPYTNTEAFF,TGTGCCAGTAGCCCCTACACGAACACTGAAGCTTTCTTT
TRBJ1-5,TRBV5-1,.,.,CASSVREAPQPQHF,TGCGCCAGCAGCGTTCGGGAGGCCCCTCAGCCCCAGCATTTT
TRBJ2-2,TRBV2,.,.,CASRRRGTGELFF,TGTGCCAGCAGACGGCGAGGCACCGGGGAGCTGTTTTTT
TRBJ1-2,TRBV10-1,.,.,CASSPGTQSYGYTF,TGCGCCAGCAGTCCAGGGACGCAAAGCTATGGCTACACCTTC
TRBJ1-2,TRBV2,.,.,CASSRVNYGYTF,TGTGCCAGCAGCCGTGTGAACTATGGCTACACCTTC
TRBJ2-2,TRBV7-9,TRBD2,.,CASSTPLAGGPSTGELFF,TGTGCCAGCAGCACCCCCCTAGCGGGGGGGCCAAGCACCGGGGAGCTGTTTTTT
TRBJ1-3,TRBV6-5,.,.,CASRPGASSGNTIYF,TGTGCCAGCAGGCCGGGGGCGTCCTCTGGAAACACCATATATTTT
TRBJ1-2,TRBV15,TRBD1,.,CATENRQGMNYGYTF,TGTGCCACCGAAAACCGACAGGGGATGAACTATGGCTACACCTTC
TRBJ2-7,TRBV4-3,TRBD2,once,CASSPSGGGEYEQYF,TGCGCCAGCAGCCCCTCCGGGGGAGGGGAGTACGAGCAGTACTTC
TRBJ2-3,TRBV7-7,.,.,CASSPGRLVATDTQYF,TGTGCTAGCAGCCCGGGCCGGCTAGTGGCCACAGATACGCAGTATTTT
TRBJ2-1,TRBV6-5,.,.,CASSSLSREQFF,TGTGCCAGCAGTAGCCTAAGCCGCGAGCAGTTCTTC
TRBJ2-1,TRBV6-6,.,medium-sized,CASSSLDEQFF,TGTGCCAGCAGTTCCCTCGATGAGCAGTTCTTC
TRBJ2-1,TRBV9,TRBD2,few,CASSVDPAGGVFF,TGTGCCAGCAGCGTAGATCCAGCGGGGGGTGTATTCTTC
TRBJ1-1,TRBV5-4,.,few,CASSLQENTEAFF,TGTGCCAGCAGCTTACAGGAGAACACTGAAGCTTTCTTT
TRBJ1-6,TRBV27,TRBD1,.,CASSSPGQGRSPLHF,TGTGCCAGCAGTTCCCCGGGACAGGGAAGGTCACCCCTCCACTTT
TRBJ2-2,TRBV21-1,.,.,CASSKVPPRGLAGGVAGELFF,TGTGCCAGCAGCAAAGTGCCCCCACGGGGGCTAGCGGGGGGGGTGGCCGGGGAGCTGTTTTTT
TRBJ2-1,TRBV5-6,.,.,CASSLINNEQFF,TGTGCCAGCAGTTTGATCAACAATGAGCAGTTCTTC
TRBJ2-7,TRBV5-1,TRBD1,.,CASSGGTGGEEQYF,TGCGCCAGCAGCGGGGGGACAGGGGGCGAAGAGCAGTACTTC
TRBJ1-1,TRBV21-1,.,.,CASSKAKDLNTEAFF,TGTGCCAGCAGCAAAGCTAAGGATTTGAACACTGAAGCTTTCTTT